Listed below are T cell receptor beta chains from one sample, sequenced in a study of blood T cell repertoires in COVID-19. The protocol was immunoSEQ multiplex PCR, while the TCRdb copy is restricted to in-frame clones and leaves out a portion. This table has fewer than 350,000 clones, roughly 86% appearing once. Sequenced: peripheral blood. The receptors derive from a woman in her twenties or thirties who had recovered from COVID-19. CDR3s include the opening cysteine and the closing phenylalanine or tryptophan. A D gene is named only where the DNA matches it firmly. Not all rows give a size; the values are once, few, many and, for expanded clones, a class.

CDR3	DNA	J	V	D	size
CAISENVADGYTF	TGTGCCATCAGTGAGAATGTAGCAGATGGCTACACCTTC	TRBJ1-2	TRBV10-3	NA	NA
CASSAPPDRDYGYTF	TGTGCCAGCAGCGCGCCCCCCGACAGGGATTATGGCTACACCTTC	TRBJ1-2	TRBV5-8	TRBD1	NA
CATAAISGANVLTF	TGTGCCACTGCGGCGATCTCTGGGGCCAACGTCCTGACTTTC	TRBJ2-6	TRBV19	NA	NA
CASSQGTGATYEQYF	TGCGCCAGCAGCCAGGGGACAGGGGCGACTTACGAGCAGTACTTC	TRBJ2-7	TRBV4-3	TRBD1	NA
CASSFHGETEAFF	TGTGCCAGCAGTTTTCACGGGGAGACTGAAGCTTTCTTT	TRBJ1-1	TRBV12-3/TRBV12-4	NA	NA
CASSRNGQFNQPQHF	TGCGCCAGCAGCCGAAACGGACAGTTTAATCAGCCCCAGCATTTT	TRBJ1-5	TRBV5-1	NA	NA
CASSQQRPGNNEQFF	TGTGCCAGCAGCCAACAGAGACCAGGGAACAATGAGCAGTTCTTC	TRBJ2-1	TRBV3-1/TRBV3-2	NA	NA
CASRNRGHPADTQYF	TGTGCCAGCAGAAACAGGGGACACCCCGCAGATACGCAGTATTTT	TRBJ2-3	TRBV27	TRBD1	once
CASGSQGDITDTQYF	TGTGCTAGTGGTTCCCAGGGTGATATCACAGATACGCAGTATTTT	TRBJ2-3	TRBV12-5	NA	NA
CASSLVGSGGVVEQFF	TGCGCCAGCAGCTTGGTGGGTAGCGGGGGGGTCGTCGAGCAGTTCTTC	TRBJ2-1	TRBV5-1	TRBD2	NA
CASSQVPSVGETQYF	TGTGCCAGCAGCCAAGTGCCTAGCGTCGGAGAGACCCAGTACTTC	TRBJ2-5	TRBV3-1/TRBV3-2	NA	NA
CASNPDRGKTEAFF	TGTGCCAGCAACCCGGACAGGGGAAAAACTGAAGCTTTCTTT	TRBJ1-1	TRBV6-5	TRBD1	NA
CASSLGQGSYNEQFF	TGTGCCAGCAGCCTCGGACAGGGCTCCTACAATGAGCAGTTCTTC	TRBJ2-1	TRBV3-1/TRBV3-2	TRBD1	NA
CASSLEANEQFF	TGTGCCAGCAGTTTAGAAGCTAATGAGCAGTTCTTC	TRBJ2-1	TRBV12-3/TRBV12-4	NA	NA